This T cell receptor (beta chain) was observed in a study of cytomegalovirus exposure and HLA in healthy donors. In the PCR, 60 Vbeta and 13 Jbeta primers were used. Generated by immunoSEQ multiplex PCR, the TCRdb table keeps only in-frame clones and is missing some. The data show about 130,000 clones, about 70% seen once. Study outcomes and limitations: A later analysis found TCR association rates differed by HLA locus, highest for DRB1 and lowest for HLA-C.

Germline V lookup: CDR1 LGHNA, CDR2 YSLEER. The CDR3 runs to 15 residues. Trimming took off 0 bases at V and 4 bases at J, with 12 bases between the two ends. Points on this clone: Its matching antigen is unknown.

The sequenced sample was PBMCs. The TCR was taken from a woman aged 40 to 50 in good health and CMV-seronegative. This chain connects TRBV4-3 to TRBJ1-1; D is possibly TRBD1 (6 bases). The CDR3 protein is CASSQDVRGGTEAFF. The CDR3 DNA follows: TGCGCCAGCAGCCAAGATGTACGAGGGGGCACTGAAGCTTTCTTT.